A selection of T cell receptor beta chains follows, all from one sample in a study of T-cell memory formation after mild COVID-19. TCRdb recomputed calls from the 5' RACE reads with MiXCR, one row per CDR3 protein. The sample yields 250,000 to 350,000 distinct CDR3 sequences, roughly a fifth seen once. The material sequenced was PBMCs or a T cell subset sorted from them (not recorded which). The receptors were gathered from a man aged 18 to 30 who had mild COVID-19 (a few samples of this study predate the infection). Cell type and time point are not known. CDR3s leave out the opening cysteine and the closing phenylalanine or tryptophan. The order of the fields is V gene, J gene, CDR3 protein.

TRBV20-1	TRBJ1-5	SARGAPTSNQPQH
TRBV7-2	TRBJ2-3	ASSSGTGTSDTQY
TRBV6-5	TRBJ2-1	ASSYSNLNEQF
TRBV12-3/TRBV12-4	TRBJ2-2	ASSFGGELF
TRBV4-1	TRBJ1-2	ASSQTGYGYT
TRBV27	TRBJ2-5	ASSLFRGPQETQY
TRBV7-2	TRBJ2-1	ASKRGGQDNEQF
TRBV20-1	TRBJ2-2	SARGPGRPNANTGELF
TRBV6-5	TRBJ2-3	ASSYSKGQGFSDTQY
TRBV12-5	TRBJ2-3	ASGLPTSGGGTQY
TRBV2	TRBJ2-1	ASSLRQGSNEQF
TRBV12-3/TRBV12-4	TRBJ2-3	ASSIGLADTQY
TRBV11-2	TRBJ2-2	ASSNSGGTTGELF
TRBV5-1	TRBJ1-6	ASSWNQGVNSPLH
TRBV7-9	TRBJ2-5	ASSFSRGVQETQY
TRBV4-3	TRBJ1-1	ASSQDRVMNTEAF
TRBV7-2	TRBJ1-1	ASSLLVGRQKAF
TRBV29-1	TRBJ1-1	SVRALLGTEAF
TRBV7-3	TRBJ2-2	ASRNRDRTQDSNTGELF
TRBV12-3/TRBV12-4	TRBJ2-3	ASSLVQASTDTQY
TRBV12-5	TRBJ2-2	ASGLENTGELF
TRBV12-3/TRBV12-4	TRBJ2-3	ASSPHSTGTDTQY
TRBV28	TRBJ1-2	ASSLGWQDGYT
TRBV10-3	TRBJ1-1	AISESRGQDTEAF
TRBV7-8	TRBJ1-1	ASSLGQPSVMNTEAF
TRBV15	TRBJ2-7	ATSRGGDYDEQY
TRBV6-6	TRBJ1-6	ASSSTDLWL
TRBV7-7	TRBJ1-5	ASSLLGWLQGFNQPQH
TRBV20-1	TRBJ2-7	SAPDRTGGEYEQY
TRBV5-1	TRBJ1-2	ASSADRGYGYT
TRBV6-5	TRBJ2-3	ATGGGRGTTADTQY
TRBV4-1	TRBJ2-7	ASSQDPGASYEQY
TRBV7-9	TRBJ1-1	ASSLARQGAEAF
TRBV28	TRBJ2-1	ASSSTGGANNEQF
TRBV6-1	TRBJ2-3	ASSEAAGGADTQY
TRBV5-1	TRBJ1-2	ASSFTGDYGYT
TRBV5-1	TRBJ2-7	ASSFGTYPYEQY
TRBV20-1	TRBJ1-5	SAMGGAEQH
TRBV18	TRBJ2-3	ASSWEPTDTQY
TRBV4-1	TRBJ2-7	ASSQGLVVSYEQY
TRBV20-1	TRBJ2-5	SATRTSGPETQY
TRBV28	TRBJ2-2	ASSSGLAGFGGELF
TRBV18	TRBJ2-3	ASSGQLLTDTQY
TRBV7-2	TRBJ2-2	ASRTGTGNTGELF
TRBV5-1	TRBJ2-1	ASSLVLANEQF
TRBV7-3	TRBJ1-5	ASGGMGSNQPQH
TRBV11-2	TRBJ2-5	ASSTARGWETQY
TRBV30	TRBJ1-4	AWSRPDNEKLF
TRBV4-3	TRBJ1-2	ASSQDSAGYGYT
TRBV4-3	TRBJ1-1	ASSHRSTDTEAF